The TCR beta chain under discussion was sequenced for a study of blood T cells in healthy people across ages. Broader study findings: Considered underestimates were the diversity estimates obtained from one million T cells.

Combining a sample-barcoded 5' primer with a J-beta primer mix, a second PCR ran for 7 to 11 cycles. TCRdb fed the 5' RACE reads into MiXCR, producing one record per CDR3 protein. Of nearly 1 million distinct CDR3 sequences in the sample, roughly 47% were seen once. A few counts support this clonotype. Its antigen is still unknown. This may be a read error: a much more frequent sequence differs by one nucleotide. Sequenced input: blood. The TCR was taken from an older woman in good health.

The CDR3 reads CASSWGLADTQYF. In nucleotides, the CDR3 is TGTGCCAGCAGCTGGGGACTAGCGGATACGCAGTATTTT. The V and J genes are TRBV7-2 and TRBJ2-3; TRBD2 matches 10 bases. The length of the CDR3 is 13 residues. The germline V gene has CDR1 SGHTA and CDR2 FQGNSA. Unmatched junction bases numbered 1, after V lost 4 bases and J lost 6 bases.